Presented here are 13 T cell receptor beta chains from one specimen sequenced in a study of low-dose radiotherapy and immunotherapy resistance in tumors. First-strand cDNA relied on TRAV- and TRBV-specific primers spanning alpha and beta chains. The authors ran 15 to 20 PCR cycles to amplify TCRs with a constant-region primer and V-primer adapter. TCRdb redid the calling of the reads with MiXCR, one entry per CDR3 protein. Here the sample spans fewer than 110,000 distinct CDR3 sequences, less than 25% being singletons. Time point indicated: after trial treatment. Treatment: LDRT plus nivolumab, ipilimumab, low-dose cyclophosphamide and aspirin (RACIN trial). Source: PBMCs, taken after low-dose radiotherapy plus immunotherapy. Receptors were obtained from a male donor with prostate cancer.

This clonotype has just one count. J is TRBJ2-7 and V is TRBV3-1, with 9 bases lining up with TRBD1. With 3 bases clipped from V and 6 bases from J, the junction kept 6 bases outside the gene matches. Germline V gene sequence: CDR1 LGHDT, CDR2 YNNKEL (reference sequence). CDR3 size: 14 residues. CDR3 sequence: CASSHPGTGTEQYF. The DNA for the CDR3 is TGTGCCAGCAGCCACCCCGGGACAGGGACCGAGCAGTACTTC.

This clonotype came up a few times. V usage is TRBV29-1 and J usage is TRBJ2-7; TRBD2 agrees at 10 bases. The CDR3 sequence is 15 residues long. V was clipped by 0 bases and J by 4 bases; unmatched bases: 6. Looked up from germline, CDR1 is SQVTM and CDR2 is ANQGSEA. The CDR3: CSVEDYRLAGYEQYF. In nucleotides, the CDR3 is TGCAGCGTTGAAGACTACAGACTAGCGGGTTACGAGCAGTACTTC.

This clonotype was detected many times. The gene calls are TRBV5-5 and TRBJ1-4; tentatively, D is TRBD1 (6 bases). Germline V gene data show CDR1 as SGHKS and CDR2 as YYEKEE (reference sequence). Between the trimmed V and J ends, which lost 4 bases and 0 bases, there was a span of 13 bases. The CDR3 contains 16 residues. CDR3 nucleotide sequence: TGTGCCAGCAGCATTGGACAGCCCCCAACTAATGAAAAACTGTTTTTT. Translated, it gives CASSIGQPPTNEKLFF.

V gene TRBV5-8 combines with J gene TRBJ2-7, with no clear D. Germline lookup yields CDR1 SGHTS and CDR2 YDEGEE. This CDR3 region has 12 residues. Trimming took 0 bases from V and 3 from J, leaving 4 bases between them. CDR3 sequence (DNA): TGTGCCAGCAGCTTGGCGTTCTACGAGCAGTACTTC. Its translation is CASSLAFYEQYF.

This clonotype was recorded at least ten times. The chain carries TRBV12-3 or TRBV12-4 and TRBJ2-3; no firm D call. V shed 3 bases and J shed 5 bases, with 9 bases lying between them. The length of the CDR3 is 13 residues. The CDR3 reads CASSLWARDTQYF. CDR3 bases: TGTGCCAGCAGTTTGTGGGCGAGAGATACGCAGTATTTT.

This chain uses TRBV7-2 with TRBJ1-5; D uncertain. V was clipped by 1 base and J by 1 base, with 8 bases between them. The CDR3 totals 15 residues. Germline lookup yields CDR1 SGHTA and CDR2 FQGNSA. CDR3 protein: CASSLGGRSNQPQHF. The CDR3 DNA reads TGTGCCAGCAGCTTAGGCGGCAGGAGCAATCAGCCCCAGCATTTT.

This clonotype was seen at least ten times. The chain combines TRBV19 with TRBJ1-2; TRBD1 might be the D (6 bases). Germline CDR1 and CDR2: LNHDA and SQIVND (reference sequence). V was cut by 7 bases and J by 2 bases, with 14 bases left in between. The CDR3 runs to 14 residues. In DNA, the CDR3 is TGTGCCAGTACACTACAGGGTTTGAACTATGGCTACACCTTC. This codes for CASTLQGLNYGYTF.

This clonotype was recorded many times. This rearrangement joins TRBV19 to TRBJ2-3; D remains ambiguous. The V gene's germline CDR1 is LNHDA and CDR2 SQIVND (reference sequence). Trimming left V 6 bases short and J 4 bases short, with 20 bases between. The CDR3 has 16 amino acids. The CDR3 nucleotides read TGTGCCAGTAGAGAGATATCCGGACGCGGCGCAGATACGCAGTATTTT. The encoded protein is CASREISGRGADTQYF.

This clonotype occurred many times. The chain uses TRBV12-3 or TRBV12-4 and TRBJ1-6; D call uncertain. V shed 6 bases and J shed 7 bases, with 10 bases lying between them. The length of the CDR3 is 13 residues. The CDR3, as DNA: TGTGCCAGCAGGAGCAGGAAAAATTCACCCCTCCACTTT. The encoded protein is CASRSRKNSPLHF.

V and J are TRBV5-1 and TRBJ2-1; TRBD2 might be the D (6 bases). This CDR3 region has 14 residues. V lost 2 bases to trimming and J lost 8 bases, with 14 bases between them. Germline V gene sequence: CDR1 SGHRS, CDR2 YFSETQ. For the CDR3, the DNA is TGCGCCAGCAGCTTACGGGAGTGGGGGGATGAGCAGTTCTTC. Translating gives CASSLREWGDEQFF. Full variable domain (rest looked up from reference TRBV5-1 and TRBJ2-1): KAGVTQTPRYLIKTRGQQVTLSCSPISGHRSVSWYQQTPGQGLQFLFEYFSETQRNKGNFPGRFSGRQFSNSRSEMNVSTLELGDSALYLCASSLREWGDEQFFGPGTRLTVL.

The rearrangement uses TRBV30 and TRBJ2-2; 9 bases match TRBD2. Trimming took 4 bases from V and 0 from J; bases not matched to a gene: 9. CDR3 length equals 17 residues. Germline-derived CDR1 and CDR2 are GTSNPN and SVGIG (reference sequence). The CDR3 DNA reads as TGTGCCTGGAAACGGGCTAGCGGGGCGCCGAACACCGGGGAGCTGTTTTTT. Translating gives CAWKRASGAPNTGELFF.

At least ten counts were recorded for this clonotype. The rearrangement links TRBV6-2 or TRBV6-3 to TRBJ2-5; 13 nucleotides line up with TRBD2. CDR1 and CDR2 from the germline V gene are MNHEY and SVGEGT. This CDR3 contains 16 residues. The ends lost 10 bases at V and 5 bases at J; junction bases unmatched: 13. In DNA form, the CDR3 reads TGTGCCATCCCTGGACTAGCGGGGGTCAGAGGCGAGACCCAGTACTTC. Protein sequence: CAIPGLAGVRGETQYF.

This clonotype has at least ten counts. This chain connects TRBV6-2 or TRBV6-3 to TRBJ2-7, with D possibly called TRBD1 or TRBD2 (5 bases each). The CDR3 sequence is 14 residues long. V was trimmed by 5 bases and J by 6 bases, leaving 17 bases between them. Germline V CDR1 and CDR2: MNHEY, SVGEGT. The CDR3 DNA follows: TGTGCCAGCAGTGAAGATCAGGGTGAGGGCGAGCAGTACTTC. Residues: CASSEDQGEGEQYF.